These 9 T cell receptor beta chains were sequenced from one sample in a study of OX40 agonist ivuxolimab in advanced cancers. Method: immunoSEQ multiplex PCR; TCRdb's copy keeps in-frame clones and lacks some. The data contain around 140,000 clones, 85% to 95% of them seen just once; the ten biggest clones take up roughly 1%. The sequencing here drew on CD4+ or CD8+ T cells sorted from blood, taken in a trial of the OX40 agonist ivuxolimab. These receptors came from an adult with an advanced solid tumor such as melanoma, head and neck, liver or kidney cancer.

V is TRBV6-4 and J is TRBJ2-1, with unresolved D. CDR1 and CDR2 from the germline V gene are MRHNA and SNTAGT. Trimming stripped 2 bases from V and 9 bases from J, with 8 bases between. This CDR3 is 12 amino acids long. CDR3 residues: CASSDGWGEQFF. As DNA, the CDR3 is TGTGCCAGCAGTGACGGGTGGGGTGAGCAGTTCTTC.

This chain uses TRBV5-6 with TRBJ1-2; TRBD1 agrees at 11 bases. Germline values: CDR1 SGHDT, CDR2 YYEEEE. There are 13 residues in the CDR3. V lost 3 bases and J lost 8; bases outside the gene matches: 3. This CDR3 reads CASSWGQGGGYTF. The CDR3 DNA reads TGTGCCAGCAGCTGGGGACAGGGGGGAGGCTACACCTTC.

The CDR3 DNA reads as TGCGCCAGCAGCGACAGGGGGCTGGGTGTTGGCTACACCTTC. This encodes CASSDRGLGVGYTF. The chain carries TRBV5-1 and TRBJ1-2; 10 nucleotides align to TRBD1. V lost 4 bases and J lost 7; bases outside the gene matches: 7. CDR1 SGHRS and CDR2 YFSETQ come from the germline V gene. The CDR3 has 14 amino acids.

This clone was observed a single time. V gene TRBV18 combines with J gene TRBJ2-7, with 9 bases fitting TRBD1. The germline V gene encodes CDR1 KGHSH and CDR2 LQKENI. The ends lost 5 bases at V and 0 bases at J; junction bases unmatched: 5. The CDR3 extends over 15 amino acids. This CDR3 is CASSGRTGDSYEQYF. CDR3 sequence (DNA): TGTGCCAGCTCAGGACGGACAGGGGACTCCTACGAGCAGTACTTC.

The chain is built from TRBV19 and TRBJ2-3; TRBD2 might be the D (7 bases). The CDR3 has 13 residues. V was pared by 10 bases and J by 5 bases, with 16 bases between. Germline CDR1 reads LNHDA; CDR2 reads SQIVND (reference sequence). The chain's CDR3 is CATRGGVGDTQYF. CDR3 nucleotide sequence: TGTGCCACTAGGGGGGGAGTAGGAGATACGCAGTATTTT.

The chain recombines TRBV19 with TRBJ1-1; D perhaps matches TRBD1 (6 bases). Germline lookup yields CDR1 LNHDA and CDR2 SQIVND (reference sequence). V was cut by 10 bases and J by 5 bases, with 20 bases left in between. The CDR3 loop spans 14 amino acids. This chain's CDR3 is CATQRTGAQTEAFF. The CDR3 bases are TGTGCCACTCAGCGGACGGGGGCGCAAACTGAAGCTTTCTTT.

This chain joins TRBV6-6 and TRBJ2-7, with 7 bases that match TRBD1. Germline CDR1 MNHNY, CDR2 SVGAGI (reference sequence). The CDR3 runs 14 residues. V trimming: 7 bases; J trimming: 0 bases; junction bases outside the gene matches: 6. In DNA, the CDR3 is TGTGCCAGCACCCCCGGGACAGCCTCCTACGAGCAGTACTTC. Translation: CASTPGTASYEQYF.

This rearrangement joins TRBV5-1 to TRBJ2-1, with 8 bases aligning to TRBD2. The junction had 8 bases not matched to a gene; V was cut back by 4 bases and J by 2 bases. There are 16 residues in the CDR3. Looked up from germline, CDR1 is SGHRS and CDR2 is YFSETQ. CDR3 protein: CASSAQAGETYNEQFF. The CDR3 DNA is TGCGCCAGCAGCGCGCAAGCGGGAGAAACCTACAATGAGCAGTTCTTC.

The V gene is TRBV7-9, the J gene TRBJ1-5, with 9 positions matching TRBD1. Germline loops: CDR1 SEHNR, CDR2 FQNEAQ (reference sequence). This CDR3 has 14 amino acids. After removal of 3 bases from V and 6 bases from J, the junction contained 3 bases not matched to a gene. CDR3 amino acids: CASSFRQGVQPQHF. The CDR3 DNA sequence: TGTGCCAGCAGCTTCCGACAGGGGGTTCAGCCCCAGCATTTT.